This T cell receptor (beta chain) was captured in a study of T-cell reconstitution after alpha-beta-depleted transplantation in children. Study results and caveats: The authors attributed T-cell counts and diversity one year after transplant mostly to newly produced T cells.

There are a few counts of this clonotype. Antigen unknown. Unique molecular identifiers were used in preparing the TCRbeta library. Using its own MiXCR run on the PCR reads, TCRdb lists one record per CDR3 protein. The table has hundreds of thousands of distinct CDR3 sequences, 10% to 15% seen once. From germline, CDR1 is SGHTA and CDR2 FQGNSA. The CDR3 totals 11 residues. The V and J ends lost 5 bases and 5 bases respectively, with 3 bases between them. This clonotype was obtained from a male patient younger than 18 who had a stem cell transplant for acute myeloid leukemia, so the T cells may come from the graft donor. The starting material was PBMCs, mostly from graft donor cells, obtained 360 days after TCRalphabeta/CD19-depleted stem cell transplant. This chain uses TRBV7-2 with TRBJ1-4; no reliable D call. For the CDR3, the DNA is TGTGCCAGCAGCCAGAATGAAAAACTGTTTTTT. Its protein is CASSQNEKLFF.